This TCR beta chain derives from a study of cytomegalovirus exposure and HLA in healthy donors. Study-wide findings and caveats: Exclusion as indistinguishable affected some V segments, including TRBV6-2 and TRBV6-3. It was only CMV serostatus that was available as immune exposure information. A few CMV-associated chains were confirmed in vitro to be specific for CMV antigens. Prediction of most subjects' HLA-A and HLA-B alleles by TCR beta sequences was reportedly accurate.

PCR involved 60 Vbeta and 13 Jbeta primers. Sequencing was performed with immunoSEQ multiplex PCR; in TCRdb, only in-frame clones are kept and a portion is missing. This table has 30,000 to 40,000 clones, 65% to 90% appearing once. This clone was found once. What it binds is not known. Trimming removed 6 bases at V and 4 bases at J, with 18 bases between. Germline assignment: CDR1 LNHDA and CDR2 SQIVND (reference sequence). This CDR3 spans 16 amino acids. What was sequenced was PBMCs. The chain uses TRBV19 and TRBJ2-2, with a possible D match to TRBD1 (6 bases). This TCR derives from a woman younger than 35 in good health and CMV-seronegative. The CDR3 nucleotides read TGTGCCAGTAGCCCCGGGACACCGATCTTCACCGGGGAGCTGTTTTTT. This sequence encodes CASSPGTPIFTGELFF.